Sequencing of this T cell receptor beta chain was carried out in a study of blood T cell repertoires in COVID-19. Study details: The study drew acute and convalescent COVID-19 samples from the United States, Italy and Spain. PBMCs, B-cell-depleted T cells, or T cells provided the cDNA or gDNA that made up the material.

In the original workflow: How many nucleated cells were present was estimated from reference gene primer amplification. Profiling relied on immunoSEQ multiplex PCR, and the TCRdb table lists in-frame clones only, not all of them. The V and J calls and clone size come from that table; D and trimming were worked out from the DNA. The sample has more than 100,000 clones; approximately 79% are singletons. The CDR3 length is 13 residues. The germline V and J ends were trimmed by 2 bases and 6 bases, with 5 bases remaining between them. Germline V gene lookup returns CDR1 WNHNN and CDR2 SYGVQD (reference sequence). In terms of age and location, participants ranged from roughly 18 to 90 years and lived in about 25 US areas.

What was sequenced was PBMCs or T cells enriched from blood (not recorded which). This clonotype was obtained from a man between 40 and 49 years old with acute COVID-19. The V gene is TRBV10-1, the J gene TRBJ1-6, with unresolved D. Written as DNA, the CDR3 is TGCGCCAGCAGTGAGGCACTTAATTCACCCCTCCACTTT. Its translation is CASSEALNSPLHF.